The 9 T cell receptor beta chains listed next were all sequenced from one sample in a study of Ad26.COV2.S vaccination and SARS-CoV-2 variants. Clones were sequenced by immunoSEQ multiplex PCR, and TCRdb holds only the in-frame ones, with some missing. The sample records 400,000 to 450,000 clones, approximately 92% being singletons. Treatment here: some 20 received Ad26.COV2.S at low or high dose, single or two shots; roughly five received placebo; per-sample allocation not given. Samples came from day 63 after the first vaccine or placebo injection. The specimen was peripheral blood, collected in a trial of Ad26.COV2.S vaccine versus placebo. The receptors were gathered from a person between 18 and 60 years old who received the Ad26.COV2.S COVID-19 vaccine or a placebo.

The CDR3 protein is CASSSRRDIPNEQFF. Written as DNA, the CDR3 is TGTGCCAGCAGCTCTAGGCGGGACATCCCCAATGAGCAGTTCTTC. The chain has TRBV7-8 and TRBJ2-1; perhaps D is TRBD1 or TRBD2 (6 bases each). Germline V gene sequence: CDR1 SGHVS, CDR2 FQNEAQ. Trimming shortened V by 4 bases and J by 6 bases, and 16 bases separated the two germline ends. The CDR3 spans 15 residues. The whole variable domain, filled in from reference TRBV7-8 and TRBJ2-1, reads GAGVSQSPRYKVAKRGQDVALRCDPISGHVSLFWYQQALGQGPEFLTYFQNEAQLDKSGLPSDRFFAERPEGSVSTLKIQRTQQEDSAVYLCASSSRRDIPNEQFFGPGTRLTVL.

The V call is TRBV29-1, the J call TRBJ2-7; the match to TRBD1 covers 8 bases. Germline assignment: CDR1 SQVTM and CDR2 ANQGSEA. Trimming at V came to 4 bases and at J to 0 bases, leaving 8 bases not matched to a gene. The CDR3 has 15 residues. The CDR3 sequence: CSVGRRDRPSYEQYF. For the CDR3, the DNA is TGCAGCGTTGGGCGGCGGGACAGGCCCTCCTACGAGCAGTACTTC.

This chain joins TRBV7-2 and TRBJ2-5, with unresolved D. This CDR3 is 15 amino acids long. Deletions cut 7 bases from V and 4 bases from J, with 19 bases between. Germline V CDR1 and CDR2: SGHTA, FQGNSA. The CDR3 loop reads CASTVGPVQPETQYF. CDR3 nucleotides: TGTGCCAGCACAGTCGGGCCGGTCCAACCAGAGACCCAGTACTTC.

In regard to this clone: One end of the junction varies from germline; a read error may be responsible. This rearrangement joins TRBV7-7 to TRBJ2-3; 12 bases are a match to TRBD2. Germline assignment: CDR1 SSHAT and CDR2 FNYEAQ (reference sequence). The length of the CDR3 is 16 residues. CDR3 bases: TGTGCTAGCAGCCTAGCGGGGGGGCGAGATACAGATACGCAGTATTTT. This sequence encodes CASSLAGGRDTDTQYF. The entire variable domain, with the rest obtained from reference TRBV7-7 and TRBJ2-3, is as follows: GAGVSQSPRYKVTKRGQDVTLRCDPISSHATLYWYQQALGQGPEFLTYFNYEAQPDKSGLPSDRFSAERPEGSISTLTIQRTEQRDSAMYRCASSLAGGRDTDTQYFGPGTRLTVL.

The chain carries TRBV9 and TRBJ1-1; perhaps TRBD1 as D (5 bases). From germline, CDR1 is SGDLS and CDR2 YYNGEE. This CDR3 is 16 amino acids long. Trimming took 0 bases from V and 1 from J, leaving 13 bases between them. Here the CDR3 DNA reads TGTGCCAGCAGCGTAGGCGTGGGCAGGGAGAACACTGAAGCTTTCTTT. It encodes CASSVGVGRENTEAFF.

The V gene is TRBV28, the J gene TRBJ1-1; no definite D call. Germline loops: CDR1 MDHEN, CDR2 SYDVKM. Trimming removed 3 bases from V and 0 bases from J, with 5 bases in between. The CDR3 covers 13 residues. This CDR3 is CASSFTVNTEAFF. The CDR3 nucleotides are TGTGCCAGCAGTTTCACAGTGAACACTGAAGCTTTCTTT.

This clone was seen a single time. The chain carries TRBV19 and TRBJ1-1; no firm D call. Germline CDR1 reads LNHDA; CDR2 reads SQIVND (reference sequence). The CDR3 is 14 residues long. V lost 5 bases, J lost 4 bases, and 14 bases lay in between. As DNA, the CDR3 is TGTGCCAGTAGTCCCCCGAGGTTAGGCACTGAAGCTTTCTTT. The encoded protein is CASSPPRLGTEAFF.

The rearrangement uses TRBV25-1 and TRBJ1-4; D not certain. Per the germline V gene, CDR1 is MGHDK and CDR2 is SYGVNS. This CDR3 region has 13 residues. Trimming took off 1 base at V and 8 bases at J, with 8 bases between the two ends. The CDR3 protein is CASSEWQVEKLFF. The CDR3 DNA reads TGTGCCAGCAGTGAATGGCAGGTCGAAAAACTGTTTTTT. Looking up the rest from reference TRBV25-1 and TRBJ1-4 gives the full variable domain: EADIYQTPRYLVIGTGKKITLECSQTMGHDKMYWYQQDPGMELHLIHYSYGVNSTEKGDLSSESTVSRIRTEHFPLTLESARPSHTSQYLCASSEWQVEKLFFGSGTQLSVL.

J is TRBJ2-3 and V is TRBV9; 7 positions match TRBD2. This CDR3 region has 15 residues. The V gene end was trimmed by 2 bases and the J gene end by 1 base; junction bases not matched to a gene: 4. CDR1 is SGDLS, CDR2 YYNGEE, per germline. The CDR3 DNA reads as TGTGCCAGCAGCGTTAAGAGCGGGGGCACAGATACGCAGTATTTT. It encodes CASSVKSGGTDTQYF.